This TCR beta chain was observed in a study of OX40 agonist ivuxolimab in advanced cancers. The wider study: Of mixed ages from roughly 23 to 80 and averaging around 60 years, the group was roughly 85% male. Regarding the study as a whole: Expanded clones belonging to CD8+ T cells outnumbered, on average, those of CD4+. Clonal expansion was seen in CD4+ and CD8+ blood T cells by week 6 at 0.1 to 3.0 mg/kg.

On this clone: Its antigen is unknown.

Produced via immunoSEQ multiplex PCR; TCRdb's table is partial and in-frame only. The sample lists around 80,000 clones; roughly 88% were seen once. This CDR3 region has 12 residues. Trimming left V 5 bases short and J 2 bases short, with 7 bases between. The germline gives CDR1 LNHDA, CDR2 SQIVND (reference sequence). This material consisted of CD4+ or CD8+ T cells sorted from blood, taken in a trial of the OX40 agonist ivuxolimab. This chain links TRBV19 with TRBJ2-7, with D possibly matching TRBD1 (5 bases). This clonotype was obtained from an adult with an advanced solid tumor such as melanoma, head and neck, liver or kidney cancer. The CDR3 nucleotides read TGTGCCAGTAGTCAGGGTACCTACGAGCAGTACTTC. This sequence encodes CASSQGTYEQYF.